This T cell receptor beta chain stems from a study of molecular identifiers for immune sequencing clone quantification. Study outcomes and limitations: Spiked Jurkat TCR RNA equal to one cell could reportedly be picked out among some 1 million naive cells.

Worth noting for this clonotype: Its antigen is unknown.

Looked up from germline, CDR1 is KGHDR and CDR2 is SFDVKD. V was pared by 1 base and J by 3 bases, with 8 bases between. The CDR3 spans 14 residues. As previously described, bulk TCR libraries were made using listed TCR primers. TCRdb re-derived calls from the PCR reads in MiXCR, one entry per CDR3 protein. This table holds about 630,000 distinct CDR3 sequences, about 25% found once. Sorting captured naive CD8 T cells as CD8+CD4-CCR7+CD45RA+. The receptor was derived from a human donor in good health. Some libraries in this study had Jurkat cell RNA spiked in. The genes are TRBV24-1 and TRBJ2-5; weak D call: TRBD2 (5 bases). Material for sequencing was naive CD8+ T cells from blood, with Jurkat cell RNA spiked in. Documented subset: FACS-sorted CD8+CD4-CCR7+CD45RA+ naive T cells. As DNA, the CDR3 is TGTGCCACCAGTGATTTTGACGGGAAAGAGACCCAGTACTTC. Protein product: CATSDFDGKETQYF.